The clone carrying this T cell receptor beta chain was found a few times. Within the sample, other DNA sequences also encode this same CDR3. The CDR3 spans 15 residues. Trimming took 0 bases from V and 1 from J, leaving 8 bases between them. Germline V gives CDR1 SGDLS, CDR2 YYNGEE. The source of the sample is a study of PD-1 blockade in classical Hodgkin lymphoma. Using immunoSEQ multiplex PCR, the repertoire was profiled, and TCRdb retains in-frame clones only, with some absent. This repertoire shows 47,000 or so clones, about 73% found once; its top ten account for 9.5% to 11%. Relapse after autologous stem cell transplantation occurred in every patient, and brentuximab vedotin exposure varied.

The chain has TRBV9 and TRBJ2-1; D is undetermined. The source material was peripheral blood mononuclear cells (PBMCs), sampled at baseline. This clonotype originated in a human donor with classical Hodgkin lymphoma. For the CDR3, the DNA is TGTGCCAGCAGCGTAGATGGTAGATCCTACAATGAGCAGTTCTTC. Translation: CASSVDGRSYNEQFF.